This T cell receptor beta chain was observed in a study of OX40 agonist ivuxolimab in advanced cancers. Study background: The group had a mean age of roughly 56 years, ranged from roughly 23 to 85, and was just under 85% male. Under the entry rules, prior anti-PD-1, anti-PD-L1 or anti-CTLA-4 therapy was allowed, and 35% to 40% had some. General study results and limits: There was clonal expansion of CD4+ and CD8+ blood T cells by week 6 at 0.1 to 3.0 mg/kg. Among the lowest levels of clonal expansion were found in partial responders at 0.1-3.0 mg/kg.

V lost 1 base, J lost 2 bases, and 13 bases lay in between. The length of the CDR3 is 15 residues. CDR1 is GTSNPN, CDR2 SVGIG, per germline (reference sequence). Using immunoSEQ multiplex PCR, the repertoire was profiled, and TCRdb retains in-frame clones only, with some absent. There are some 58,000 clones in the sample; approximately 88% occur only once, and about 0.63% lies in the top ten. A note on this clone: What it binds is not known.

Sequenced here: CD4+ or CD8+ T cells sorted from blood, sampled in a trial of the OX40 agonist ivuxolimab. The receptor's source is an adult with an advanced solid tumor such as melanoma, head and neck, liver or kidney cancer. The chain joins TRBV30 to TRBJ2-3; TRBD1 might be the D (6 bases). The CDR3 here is CAWSGGQGSTDTQYF. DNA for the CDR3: TGTGCCTGGAGTGGGGGGCAGGGGTCCACAGATACGCAGTATTTT. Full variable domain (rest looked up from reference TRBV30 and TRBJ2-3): SQTIHQWPATLVQPVGSPLSLECTVEGTSNPNLYWYRQAAGRGLQLLFYSVGIGQISSEVPQNLSASRPQDRQFILSSKKLLLSDSGFYLCAWSGGQGSTDTQYFGPGTRLTVL.